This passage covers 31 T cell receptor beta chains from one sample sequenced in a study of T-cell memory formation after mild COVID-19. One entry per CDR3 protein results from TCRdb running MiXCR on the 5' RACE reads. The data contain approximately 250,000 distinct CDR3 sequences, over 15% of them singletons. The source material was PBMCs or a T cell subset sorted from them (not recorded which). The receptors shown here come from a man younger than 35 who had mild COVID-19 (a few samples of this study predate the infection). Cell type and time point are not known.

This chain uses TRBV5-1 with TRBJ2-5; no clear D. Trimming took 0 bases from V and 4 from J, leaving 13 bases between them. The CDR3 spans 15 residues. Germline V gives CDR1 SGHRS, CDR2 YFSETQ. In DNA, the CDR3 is TGCGCCAGCAGCTTGGTTGGCGCAGCAGGAGAGACCCAGTACTTC. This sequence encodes CASSLVGAAGETQYF.

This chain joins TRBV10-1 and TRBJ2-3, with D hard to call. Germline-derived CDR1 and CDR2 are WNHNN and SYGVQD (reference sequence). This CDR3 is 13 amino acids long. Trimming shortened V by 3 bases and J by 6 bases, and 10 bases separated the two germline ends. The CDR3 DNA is TGCGCCAGCAGTGACCTTGCTCAGGATACGCAGTATTTT. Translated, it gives CASSDLAQDTQYF.

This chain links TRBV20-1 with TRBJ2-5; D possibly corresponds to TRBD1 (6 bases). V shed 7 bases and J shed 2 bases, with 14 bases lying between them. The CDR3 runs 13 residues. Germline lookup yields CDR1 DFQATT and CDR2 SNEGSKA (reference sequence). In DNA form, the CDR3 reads TGCAGTGTACAGGCAGGGGTGCAAGAGACCCAGTACTTC. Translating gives CSVQAGVQETQYF.

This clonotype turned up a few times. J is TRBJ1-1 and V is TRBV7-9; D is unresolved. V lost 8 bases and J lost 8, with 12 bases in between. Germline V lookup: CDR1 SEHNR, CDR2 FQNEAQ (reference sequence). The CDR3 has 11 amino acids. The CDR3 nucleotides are TGTGCCAGCGGACCGGGTCTCGAAGCTTTCTTT. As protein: CASGPGLEAFF.

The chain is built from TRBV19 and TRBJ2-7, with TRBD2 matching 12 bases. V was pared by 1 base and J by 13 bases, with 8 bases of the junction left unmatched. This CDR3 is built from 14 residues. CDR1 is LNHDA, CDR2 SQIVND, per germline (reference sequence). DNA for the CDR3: TGTGCCAGTAGTATAGGGACTAGCGGGAACAATGTCTACTTC. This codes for CASSIGTSGNNVYF. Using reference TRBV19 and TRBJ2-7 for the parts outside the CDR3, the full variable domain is DGGITQSPKYLFRKEGQNVTLSCEQNLNHDAMYWYRQDPGQGLRLIYYSQIVNDFQKGDIAEGYSVSREKKESFPLTVTSAQKNPTAFYLCASSIGTSGNNVYFGPGTRLTVT.

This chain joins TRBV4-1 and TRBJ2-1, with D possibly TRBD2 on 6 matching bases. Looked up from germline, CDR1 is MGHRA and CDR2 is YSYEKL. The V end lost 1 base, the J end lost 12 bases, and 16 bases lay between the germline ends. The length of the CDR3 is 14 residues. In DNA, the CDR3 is TGCGCCAGCAGCCAAGCGGGACTCCTGGGGGGGCAGTTCTTC. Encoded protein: CASSQAGLLGGQFF.

DNA for the CDR3: TGTGCCAGCAGCCCAGGGCCGTTAGTCTATGGCTACACCTTC. It translates to CASSPGPLVYGYTF. This chain joins TRBV12-3 or TRBV12-4 and TRBJ1-2, with D maybe TRBD1 (5 bases). Trimming left V 6 bases short and J 4 bases short, with 15 bases between. This CDR3 comprises 14 residues.

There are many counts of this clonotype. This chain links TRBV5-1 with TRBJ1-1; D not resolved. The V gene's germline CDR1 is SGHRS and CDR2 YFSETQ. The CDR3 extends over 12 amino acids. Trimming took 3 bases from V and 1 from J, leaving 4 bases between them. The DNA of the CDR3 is TGCGCCAGCAGCTCAGCGAACACTGAAGCTTTCTTT. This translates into CASSSANTEAFF. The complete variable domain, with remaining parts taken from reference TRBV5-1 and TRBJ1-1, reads KAGVTQTPRYLIKTRGQQVTLSCSPISGHRSVSWYQQTPGQGLQFLFEYFSETQRNKGNFPGRFSGRQFSNSRSEMNVSTLELGDSALYLCASSSANTEAFFGQGTRLTVV.

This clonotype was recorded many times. In nucleotides, the CDR3 is TGTGCCAGCAGCGTAGGAGGGGATAGCGCTGAAGCTTTCTTT. This sequence encodes CASSVGGDSAEAFF. This chain joins TRBV9 and TRBJ1-1; possibly TRBD1 for D (5 bases). Germline V lookup: CDR1 SGDLS, CDR2 YYNGEE. Between the trimmed V and J ends, which lost 0 bases and 6 bases, there was a span of 12 bases. There are 14 residues in the CDR3.

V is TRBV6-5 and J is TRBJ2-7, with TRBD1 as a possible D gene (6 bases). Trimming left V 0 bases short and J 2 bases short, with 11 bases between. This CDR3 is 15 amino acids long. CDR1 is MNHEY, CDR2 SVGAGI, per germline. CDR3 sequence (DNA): TGTGCCAGCAGTTACTCGACAGGCAGGGCCTACGAGCAGTACTTC. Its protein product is CASSYSTGRAYEQYF.

The CDR3 loop is CASSYREETQYF. The CDR3 nucleotides are TGTGCCAGCAGTTACCGTGAAGAGACCCAGTACTTC. J is TRBJ2-5 and V is TRBV3-1; D remains ambiguous. CDR1 is LGHDT, CDR2 YNNKEL, per germline (reference sequence). The CDR3 runs 12 residues. Trimming shortened V by 6 bases and J by 3 bases, and 8 bases separated the two germline ends.

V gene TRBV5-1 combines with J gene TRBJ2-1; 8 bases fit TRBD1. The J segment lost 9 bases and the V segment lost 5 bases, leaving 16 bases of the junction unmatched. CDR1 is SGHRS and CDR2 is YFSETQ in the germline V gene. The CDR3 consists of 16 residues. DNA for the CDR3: TGCGCCAGCAGTACCCCGGACAGGGTCGGGGGAGGTGAGCAGTTCTTC. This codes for CASSTPDRVGGGEQFF.

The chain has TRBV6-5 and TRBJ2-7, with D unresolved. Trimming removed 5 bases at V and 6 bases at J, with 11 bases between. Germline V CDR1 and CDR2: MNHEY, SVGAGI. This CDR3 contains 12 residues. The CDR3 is CASSNSPSEQYF. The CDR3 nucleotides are TGTGCCAGCAGTAACAGCCCCTCCGAGCAGTACTTC.

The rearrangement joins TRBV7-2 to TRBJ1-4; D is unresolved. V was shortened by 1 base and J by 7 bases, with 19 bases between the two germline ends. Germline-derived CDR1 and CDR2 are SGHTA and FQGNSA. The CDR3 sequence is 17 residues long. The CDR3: CASSLGLGGGSSEKLFF. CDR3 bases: TGTGCCAGCAGCTTAGGTCTTGGAGGAGGATCTAGTGAAAAACTGTTTTTT.

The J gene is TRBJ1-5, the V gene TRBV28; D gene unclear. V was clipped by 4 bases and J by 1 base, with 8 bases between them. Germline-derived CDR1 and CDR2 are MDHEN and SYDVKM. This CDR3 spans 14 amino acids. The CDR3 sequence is CASSSPVSNQPQHF. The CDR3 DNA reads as TGTGCCAGCAGTTCCCCGGTGAGCAATCAGCCCCAGCATTTT.

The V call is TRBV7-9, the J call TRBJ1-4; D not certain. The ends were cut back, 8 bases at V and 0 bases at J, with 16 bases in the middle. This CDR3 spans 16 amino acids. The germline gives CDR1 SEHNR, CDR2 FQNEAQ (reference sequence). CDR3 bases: TGTGCCAGCCCGAGTGGTCTGCTTTCAACTAATGAAAAACTGTTTTTT. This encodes CASPSGLLSTNEKLFF.

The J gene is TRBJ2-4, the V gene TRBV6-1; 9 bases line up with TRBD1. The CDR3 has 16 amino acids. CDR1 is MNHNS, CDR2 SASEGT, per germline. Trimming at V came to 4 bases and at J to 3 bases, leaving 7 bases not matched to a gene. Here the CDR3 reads CASSVGTGWVKNIQYF. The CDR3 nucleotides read TGTGCCAGCAGTGTCGGGACAGGGTGGGTCAAAAACATTCAGTACTTC.

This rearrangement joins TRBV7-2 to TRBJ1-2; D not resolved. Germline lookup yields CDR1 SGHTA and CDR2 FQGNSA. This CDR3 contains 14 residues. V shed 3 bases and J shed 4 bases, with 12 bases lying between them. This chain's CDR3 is CASSFYGGSYGYTF. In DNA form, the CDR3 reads TGTGCCAGCAGCTTCTACGGTGGCAGCTATGGCTACACCTTC.

In DNA form, the CDR3 reads TGTGCCAGCAGCGCACGGGTCACTCGGGAACAGCCCCAGCATTTT. Its protein product is CASSARVTREQPQHF. The genes are TRBV7-2 and TRBJ1-5; no clear D gene. Germline CDR1 SGHTA, CDR2 FQGNSA. Trimming pared 5 bases from V and 7 bases from J, leaving 18 bases between. The CDR3 sequence is 15 residues long.

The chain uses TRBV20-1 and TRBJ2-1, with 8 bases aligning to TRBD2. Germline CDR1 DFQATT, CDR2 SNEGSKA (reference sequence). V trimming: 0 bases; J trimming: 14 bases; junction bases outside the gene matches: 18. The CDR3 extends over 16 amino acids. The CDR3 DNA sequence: TGCAGTGCTAGAGATAACCGGGGACTAGTGCCCGAGCGGGAGTTCTTC. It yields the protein CSARDNRGLVPEREFF.

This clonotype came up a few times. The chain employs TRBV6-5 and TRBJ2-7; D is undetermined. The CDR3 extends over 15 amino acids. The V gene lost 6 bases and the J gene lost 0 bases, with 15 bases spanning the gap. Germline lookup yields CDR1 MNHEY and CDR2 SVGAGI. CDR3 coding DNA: TGTGCCAGCAGCCGGGCTGGACGGAGCTCCTACGAGCAGTACTTC. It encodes CASSRAGRSSYEQYF.

The DNA of the CDR3 is TGTGCCAGCACCCACAGGCGGAGGATTACCCTCCACTTT. This translates into CASTHRRRITLHF. The J gene is TRBJ1-6, the V gene TRBV5-6, with a possible D match to TRBD1 (5 bases). Germline V gene lookup returns CDR1 SGHDT and CDR2 YYEEEE. The CDR3 contains 13 residues. The V and J ends lost 6 bases and 14 bases respectively, with 18 bases between them.

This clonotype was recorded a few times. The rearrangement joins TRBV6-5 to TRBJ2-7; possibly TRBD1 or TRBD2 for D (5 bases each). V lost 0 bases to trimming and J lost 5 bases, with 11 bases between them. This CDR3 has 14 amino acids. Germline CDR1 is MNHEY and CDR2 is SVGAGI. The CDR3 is CASSYSRGFDEQYF. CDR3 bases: TGTGCCAGCAGTTACTCGAGGGGCTTCGACGAGCAGTACTTC.

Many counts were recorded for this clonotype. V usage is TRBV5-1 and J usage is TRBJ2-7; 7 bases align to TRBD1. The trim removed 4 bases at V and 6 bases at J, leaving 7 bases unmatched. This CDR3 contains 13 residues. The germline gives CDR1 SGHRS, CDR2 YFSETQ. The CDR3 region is CASSLGQDAEQYV. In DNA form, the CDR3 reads TGCGCCAGCAGCCTTGGACAGGACGCCGAGCAGTACGTC.

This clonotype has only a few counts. CDR3 region: CASSLGQGRATEAFF. DNA for the CDR3: TGTGCCAGCAGTTTGGGACAGGGAAGAGCCACTGAAGCTTTCTTT. The chain links TRBV12-3 or TRBV12-4 to TRBJ1-1; 9 nucleotides agree with TRBD1. CDR3 length: 15 amino acids. The trim removed 3 bases at V and 4 bases at J, leaving 6 bases unmatched.

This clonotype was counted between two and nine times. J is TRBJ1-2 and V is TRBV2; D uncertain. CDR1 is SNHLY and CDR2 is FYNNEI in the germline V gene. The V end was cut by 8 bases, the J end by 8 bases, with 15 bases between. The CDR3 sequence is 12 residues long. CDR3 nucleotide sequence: TGTGCCAGCGGATGGACTTTGGGGGGCTACACCTTC. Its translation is CASGWTLGGYTF.

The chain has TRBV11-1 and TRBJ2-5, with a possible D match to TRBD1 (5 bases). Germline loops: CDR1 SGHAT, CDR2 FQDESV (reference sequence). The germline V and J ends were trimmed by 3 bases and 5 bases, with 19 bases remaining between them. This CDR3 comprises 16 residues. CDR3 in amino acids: CASSFQTTAPRETQYF. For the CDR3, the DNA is TGTGCCAGCAGCTTTCAAACGACAGCGCCCAGGGAGACCCAGTACTTC.

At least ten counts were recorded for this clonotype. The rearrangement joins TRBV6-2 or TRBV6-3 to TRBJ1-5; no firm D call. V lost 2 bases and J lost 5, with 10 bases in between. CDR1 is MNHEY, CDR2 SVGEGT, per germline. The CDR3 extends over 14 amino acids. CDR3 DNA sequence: TGTGCCAGCAGTTACACCCCCACCGATCAGCCCCAGCATTTT. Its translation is CASSYTPTDQPQHF.

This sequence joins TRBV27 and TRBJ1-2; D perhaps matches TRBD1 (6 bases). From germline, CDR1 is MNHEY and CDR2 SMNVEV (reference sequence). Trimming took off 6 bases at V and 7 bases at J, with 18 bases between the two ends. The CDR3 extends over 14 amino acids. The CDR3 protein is CASRVGGGARGYTF. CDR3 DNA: TGTGCCAGCAGAGTCGGAGGGGGGGCGCGTGGCTACACCTTC.

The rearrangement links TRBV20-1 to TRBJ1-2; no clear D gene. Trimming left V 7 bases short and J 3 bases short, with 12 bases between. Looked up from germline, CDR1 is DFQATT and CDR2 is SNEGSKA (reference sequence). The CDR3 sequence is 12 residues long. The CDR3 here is CSGELLDYGYTF. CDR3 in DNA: TGCAGTGGAGAGTTACTTGACTATGGCTACACCTTC.

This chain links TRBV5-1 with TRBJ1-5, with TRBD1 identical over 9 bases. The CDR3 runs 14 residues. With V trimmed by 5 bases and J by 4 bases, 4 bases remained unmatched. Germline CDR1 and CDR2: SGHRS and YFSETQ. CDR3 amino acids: CASRPDRGNQPQHF. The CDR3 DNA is TGCGCCAGCAGACCCGACAGGGGGAATCAGCCCCAGCATTTT.